The present T cell receptor (beta chain) was sequenced within a study of identical twins. Broader study findings: Insertions were reduced in abundant cord blood beta clonotypes but not in memory repertoires. The analysis was cross-sectional rather than longitudinal within donors.

The CDR3 has 15 amino acids. J lost 6 bases, V lost 4 bases, and 15 bases had no gene match. Germline loops: CDR1 DFQATT, CDR2 SNEGSKA (reference sequence). A single record per CDR3 protein comes from TCRdb applying MiXCR to the 5' RACE reads. The sample lists approximately 490,000 distinct CDR3 sequences; around 24% were seen once. Only a few counts were recorded for this clonotype. The antigen remains unidentified. The same specimen was also included in a second study, on yellow fever vaccine responses in identical twins.

The TCR originated in a woman under 30 in good health. The chain couples TRBV20-1 to TRBJ2-7, with 7 bases that match TRBD1. Sample: CD4+ T cells sorted from blood. CDR3 sequence reads: CSAIGGASLLGEQYF. The DNA of the CDR3 is TGCAGTGCTATAGGGGGCGCCTCCCTATTAGGCGAGCAGTACTTC.